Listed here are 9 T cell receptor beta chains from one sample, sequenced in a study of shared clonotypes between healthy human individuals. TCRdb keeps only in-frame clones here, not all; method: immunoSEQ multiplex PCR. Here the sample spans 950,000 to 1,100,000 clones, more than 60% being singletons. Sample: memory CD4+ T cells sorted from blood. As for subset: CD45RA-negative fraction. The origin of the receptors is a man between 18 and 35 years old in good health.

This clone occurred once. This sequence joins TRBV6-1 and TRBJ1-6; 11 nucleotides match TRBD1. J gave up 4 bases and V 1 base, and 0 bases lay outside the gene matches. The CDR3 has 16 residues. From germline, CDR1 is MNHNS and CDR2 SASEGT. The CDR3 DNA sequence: TGTGCCAGCAGTGAAGGGGACAGGGGGTATAATTCACCCCTCCACTTT. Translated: CASSEGDRGYNSPLHF.

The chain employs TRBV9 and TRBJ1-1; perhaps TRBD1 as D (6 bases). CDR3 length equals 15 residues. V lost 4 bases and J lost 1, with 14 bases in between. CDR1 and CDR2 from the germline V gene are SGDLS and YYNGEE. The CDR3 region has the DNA TGTGCCAGCAGCCCCCGGACAGTCCCGAACACTGAAGCTTTCTTT. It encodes CASSPRTVPNTEAFF.

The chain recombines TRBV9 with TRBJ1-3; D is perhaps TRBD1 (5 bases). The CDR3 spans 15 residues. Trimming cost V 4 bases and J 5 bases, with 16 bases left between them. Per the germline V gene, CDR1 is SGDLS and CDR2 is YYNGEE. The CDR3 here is CASSSGRAGRNTIYF. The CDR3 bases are TGTGCCAGCAGCTCAGGTAGGGCAGGGAGAAACACCATATATTTT.

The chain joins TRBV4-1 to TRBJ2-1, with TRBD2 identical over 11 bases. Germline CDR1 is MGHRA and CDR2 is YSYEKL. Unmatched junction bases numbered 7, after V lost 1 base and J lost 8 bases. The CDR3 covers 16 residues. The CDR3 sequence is CASSQGVLAGADEQFF. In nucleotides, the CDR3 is TGCGCCAGCAGCCAAGGAGTACTAGCGGGAGCGGATGAGCAGTTCTTC.

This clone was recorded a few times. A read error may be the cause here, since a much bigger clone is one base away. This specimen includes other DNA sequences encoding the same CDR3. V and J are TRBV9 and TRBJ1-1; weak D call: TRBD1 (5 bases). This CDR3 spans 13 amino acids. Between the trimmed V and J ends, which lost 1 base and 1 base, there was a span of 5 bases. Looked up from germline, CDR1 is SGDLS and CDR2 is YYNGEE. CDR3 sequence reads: CASSVQGNTEAFF. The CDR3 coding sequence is TGTGCCAGCAGCGTACAGGGGAACACTGAAGCTTTCTTT.

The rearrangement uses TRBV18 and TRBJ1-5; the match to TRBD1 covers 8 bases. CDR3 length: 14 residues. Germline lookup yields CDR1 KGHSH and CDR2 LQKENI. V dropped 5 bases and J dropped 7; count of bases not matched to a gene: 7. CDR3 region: CASSKDREIQPQHF. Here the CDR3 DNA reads TGTGCCAGCTCAAAGGACAGGGAAATACAGCCCCAGCATTTT.

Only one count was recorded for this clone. CDR3 sequence reads: CASSQDISSGRAETQYF. CDR3 in DNA: TGCGCCAGCAGCCAAGATATTTCCAGCGGGAGAGCGGAGACCCAGTACTTC. The chain has TRBV4-3 and TRBJ2-5; 8 bases are a match to TRBD2. J was trimmed by 5 bases and V by 0 bases; bases with no gene match: 11. Germline lookup yields CDR1 LGHNA and CDR2 YSLEER. CDR3 length: 17 amino acids.

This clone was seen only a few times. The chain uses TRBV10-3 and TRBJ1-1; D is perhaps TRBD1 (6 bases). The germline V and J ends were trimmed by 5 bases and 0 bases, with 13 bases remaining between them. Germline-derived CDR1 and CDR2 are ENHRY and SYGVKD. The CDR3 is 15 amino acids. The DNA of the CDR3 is TGTGCCATCAGTCCTGGAGGGGGGATGAACACTGAAGCTTTCTTT. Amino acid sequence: CAISPGGGMNTEAFF.

The CDR3 DNA is TGTGCCAGCAGGCCAGGGGGGAAAGACACAGATACGCAGTATTTT. Translating gives CASRPGGKDTDTQYF. The chain employs TRBV2 and TRBJ2-3, with D possibly TRBD1 on 7 matching bases. Germline V CDR1 and CDR2: SNHLY, FYNNEI. Trimming pared 6 bases from V and 2 bases from J, leaving 15 bases between. CDR3 length: 15 residues.